These T cell receptor beta chains were read from a single sample in a study of CD8 T cells in ankylosing spondylitis. TCRdb re-derived calls from the 5' RACE reads in MiXCR, one entry per CDR3 protein. Here the sample spans tens of thousands of distinct CDR3 sequences, 9.5% to 11% being singletons. Sequenced sample: blood, either unsorted or a sorted T cell fraction (not recorded which). The receptors shown here come from a male donor with ankylosing spondylitis or in good health (not recorded which). The CDR3 runs from the conserved cysteine through the conserved F or W. D genes are given only for firm matches. Expanded clones get a size class; other rows say once, few or many, or leave the size out.

TGTGCCAGCTGCCCGGGAGGACTAGCGGGGGCTTCCTCCTACAATGAGCAGTTCTTC,CASCPGGLAGASSYNEQFF,-,TRBJ2-1,TRBV12-3/TRBV12-4,TRBD2
TGTGCCATCAGTGAATCTGGAAACACCATATATTTT,CAISESGNTIYF,medium-sized,TRBJ1-3,TRBV10-3,-
TGTGCCAGCAGCTCGTTGACTAGCGGGGTAATTCAAGAGACCCAGTACTTC,CASSSLTSGVIQETQYF,many,TRBJ2-5,TRBV7-2,TRBD2
TGCGCCAGCAGCCAAGGGATTAGGGATACGCAGTATTTT,CASSQGIRDTQYF,many,TRBJ2-3,TRBV5-1,-
TGTGCCACCAGTGATCCACAGGGCGGGGAAACCGGGGAGCTGTTTTTT,CATSDPQGGETGELFF,many,TRBJ2-2,TRBV24-1,-
TGCGCCAGCAGCTCACCAGGGACCTTTGACGAGCAGTACTTC,CASSSPGTFDEQYF,many,TRBJ2-7,TRBV5-1,-
TGTGCCAGCAGCTTGGTTTTCGGGGAGCTGTTTTTT,CASSLVFGELFF,many,TRBJ2-2,TRBV5-6,-
TGCAGCGCACTAGCGGGGGGAAACACAGATACGCAGTATTTT,CSALAGGNTDTQYF,-,TRBJ2-3,TRBV29-1,TRBD2
TGTGCCAGCAGTCTCGGGCTAGACACAGATACGCAGTATTTT,CASSLGLDTDTQYF,many,TRBJ2-3,TRBV5-5,-
TGTGCCAGCAGCTCACGGGGTCTCCGTCTTAATGAGCAGTTCTTC,CASSSRGLRLNEQFF,few,TRBJ2-1,TRBV7-2,-
TGCGCCAGCAGCTTGGGGCTAGCGGGGGTCGAGGAGACCCAGTACTTC,CASSLGLAGVEETQYF,many,TRBJ2-5,TRBV5-1,TRBD2
TGTGCCAGCATTCAACAGGGTACCGCTGGCTACACCTTC,CASIQQGTAGYTF,many,TRBJ1-2,TRBV6-1,-
TGTGCCAGCAGCCATAGGACAGGAAGGGACAATGAGCAGTTCTTC,CASSHRTGRDNEQFF,-,TRBJ2-1,TRBV14,TRBD1
TGTGCCAGCAGCGGGGGGTACCAAGAGACCCAGTACTTC,CASSGGYQETQYF,many,TRBJ2-5,TRBV12-3/TRBV12-4,TRBD2
TGCAGTGCTAGTCGGGACAGTTCCTACAATGAGCAGTTCTTC,CSASRDSSYNEQFF,-,TRBJ2-1,TRBV20-1,TRBD1
TGTGCCAGCAGCTTAGGGCCAAAAGATACGCAGTATTTT,CASSLGPKDTQYF,-,TRBJ2-3,TRBV7-2,-
TGCGCCAGCAGCACAGGGGTTGAGACAGATACGCAGTATTTT,CASSTGVETDTQYF,many,TRBJ2-3,TRBV5-1,TRBD1
TGTGCCAGCTCCACCCCAGGGGGCGCGGGAGGCGAGCAGTACTTC,CASSTPGGAGGEQYF,few,TRBJ2-7,TRBV13,-
TGTGCCAGCGGACTACTAGGCACCTACAATGAGCAGTTCTTC,CASGLLGTYNEQFF,many,TRBJ2-1,TRBV7-9,-
TGTGCCACCAGCAGAGACACCGGGACAGAAAATGAGCCCCAGCATTTT,CATSRDTGTENEPQHF,many,TRBJ1-5,TRBV15,TRBD1
TGTGCCAGCAGCTTAGGGGGGTTGGGGCGCAATCAGCCCCAGCATTTT,CASSLGGLGRNQPQHF,many,TRBJ1-5,TRBV7-6,-
TGCGCCAGCAGCCCTTCTAGCGGGGGGGCCGCGACCCAGTACTTC,CASSPSSGGAATQYF,-,TRBJ2-5,TRBV5-1,TRBD2
TGTGCCAGCAGCTTAGCAGCGGGGGCTACCTACGAGCAGTACTTC,CASSLAAGATYEQYF,few,TRBJ2-7,TRBV7-2,TRBD2
TGTGCCAGCAGCGCCACTCGGACAGGGGTAGAGACCCAGTACTTC,CASSATRTGVETQYF,many,TRBJ2-5,TRBV12-3/TRBV12-4,TRBD1
TGTGCCAGTAGTACTTTAGGCAATGGAGATTATCAGCCCCAGCATTTT,CASSTLGNGDYQPQHF,-,TRBJ1-5,TRBV19,-
TGTGCCAGCAGTAAGCGGGGCATTCAGTACTTC,CASSKRGIQYF,many,TRBJ2-4,TRBV25-1,TRBD2
TGTGCCAGTAGTATAACAGGGGCTGGGGCCAACGTCCTGACTTTC,CASSITGAGANVLTF,-,TRBJ2-6,TRBV19,TRBD1
TGTGCCAGCAGCCAAGACGTGGACCGGGGATACAATGAGCAGTTCTTC,CASSQDVDRGYNEQFF,-,TRBJ2-1,TRBV4-2,-
TGTGCCAGCAGCCCGAGCGGGGGGGCTTTCACCGGGGAGCTGTTTTTT,CASSPSGGAFTGELFF,many,TRBJ2-2,TRBV27,TRBD2
TGCAGTGCTAGGAGTCCTTCCCATAGCAATCAGCCCCAGCATTTT,CSARSPSHSNQPQHF,many,TRBJ1-5,TRBV20-1,-
TGCGCCAGCAGCTTGAGGCTAGCGAGATCGGACGGGGAGCTGTTTTTT,CASSLRLARSDGELFF,few,TRBJ2-2,TRBV5-1,-
TGTGCCACCGGACTAGCGGGGGGAGAGACCCAGTACTTC,CATGLAGGETQYF,many,TRBJ2-5,TRBV10-3,TRBD2
TGTGCCAGCAGCTTGGGACAGCCCAATGAGCAGTTCTTC,CASSLGQPNEQFF,many,TRBJ2-1,TRBV5-6,-
TGTGCCAGCAGCTTTGAGGGGAGAAAGACCCAGTACTTC,CASSFEGRKTQYF,-,TRBJ2-5,TRBV11-2,-
TGCAGCGTTGAAGCCCCCCAGGGGACTAGGGCTTCCTACGAGCAGTACTTC,CSVEAPQGTRASYEQYF,-,TRBJ2-7,TRBV29-1,TRBD2
TGTGCCAGCAGCAAGGGGAGGAATCGGCAGCCCCAGCATTTT,CASSKGRNRQPQHF,many,TRBJ1-5,TRBV12-3/TRBV12-4,-
TGTGCCAGCAGCCAAGGGGGACAGCTGAACACTGAAGCTTTCTTT,CASSQGGQLNTEAFF,many,TRBJ1-1,TRBV3-1,TRBD1
TGTGCCAGCTCACCCGGACAGGGCACTACCTACGAGCAGTACTTC,CASSPGQGTTYEQYF,few,TRBJ2-7,TRBV18,TRBD1
TGTGCCAGCAGTTTAAGAAGGGCCAAAAACATTCAGTACTTC,CASSLRRAKNIQYF,many,TRBJ2-4,TRBV28,-
TGCGCCAGCAGCGCCAGGACTAGCGGGGGGGACTCCTACAATGAGCAGTTCTTC,CASSARTSGGDSYNEQFF,many,TRBJ2-1,TRBV5-1,TRBD2
TGTGCCAGCAGTCCTGGGGGGAACACTGAAGCTTTCTTT,CASSPGGNTEAFF,many,TRBJ1-1,TRBV6-5,-
TGCAGCGTTGATGGGGAGTACACCTTC,CSVDGEYTF,few,TRBJ1-2,TRBV29-1,-